This T cell receptor beta chain was sequenced for a study of CD8 T cells in ankylosing spondylitis. Study-level findings and limits: A CD8+ phenotype characterized the disease-linked clones, which were relatively rare in peripheral blood.

The V gene lost 5 bases and the J gene lost 3 bases, with 20 bases spanning the gap. CDR3 length equals 16 residues. Details on this clonotype: The antigen is unknown.

TCRdb reprocessed the 5' RACE reads with MiXCR, giving one entry per CDR3 protein. The sample has 250,000 or so distinct CDR3 sequences; 24% are singletons. This rearrangement joins TRBV12-3 or TRBV12-4 to TRBJ2-7; D may be TRBD2 (7 bases). The sequence was obtained from a male donor with ankylosing spondylitis or in good health (not recorded which). The sample consisted of blood, either unsorted or a sorted T cell fraction (not recorded which). The CDR3 coding sequence is TGTGCCAGCAGTCTGTTAGGGGGGGCCCACCACTACGAGCAGTACTTC. Protein product: CASSLLGGAHHYEQYF.